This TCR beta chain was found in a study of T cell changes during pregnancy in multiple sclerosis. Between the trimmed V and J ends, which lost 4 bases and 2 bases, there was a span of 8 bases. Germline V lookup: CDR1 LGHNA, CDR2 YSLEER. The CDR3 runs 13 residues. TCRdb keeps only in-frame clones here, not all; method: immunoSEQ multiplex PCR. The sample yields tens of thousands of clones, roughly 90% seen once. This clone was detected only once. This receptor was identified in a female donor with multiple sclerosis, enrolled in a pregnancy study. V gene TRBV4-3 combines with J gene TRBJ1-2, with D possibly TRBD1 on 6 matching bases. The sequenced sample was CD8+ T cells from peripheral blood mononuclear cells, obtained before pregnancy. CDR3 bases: TGCGCCAGCAGCCCAAGGGGGAACTATGGCTACACCTTC. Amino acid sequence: CASSPRGNYGYTF.